Presented here are 2 T cell receptor beta chains from one specimen sequenced in a study of T cell responses to AZD1222 COVID-19 vaccine. TCRdb's copy holds only in-frame clones and misses some; the assay was immunoSEQ multiplex PCR. The sample contains over 130,000 clones, about 88% of which appear only once. Sequenced here: peripheral blood, sampled 28 days after the second AZD1222 dose. All receptors come from an adult who received the AZD1222 COVID-19 vaccine.

The chain couples TRBV6-4 to TRBJ1-2, with 8 bases lining up with TRBD1. CDR1 is MRHNA and CDR2 is SNTAGT in the germline V gene. Germline trimming cut 7 bases from V and 8 bases from J; bases unmatched to any gene: 12. The CDR3 has 14 residues. The CDR3 DNA follows: TGTGCCAGCAACAAAGATCCAGGGGGCACGGGCTACACCTTC. Amino acids: CASNKDPGGTGYTF.

The chain employs TRBV5-1 and TRBJ1-4, with a tentative D call TRBD1 (6 bases). The germline CDR1 and CDR2 sequences are SGHRS and YFSETQ. The CDR3 consists of 14 residues. Trimming stripped 0 bases from V and 7 bases from J, with 10 bases between. In DNA, the CDR3 is TGCGCCAGCAGCTTGGGTCGGGGGCTTGAAAAACTGTTTTTT. Translated, it gives CASSLGRGLEKLFF. Full variable domain (outside the CDR3, taken from reference TRBV5-1 and TRBJ1-4): KAGVTQTPRYLIKTRGQQVTLSCSPISGHRSVSWYQQTPGQGLQFLFEYFSETQRNKGNFPGRFSGRQFSNSRSEMNVSTLELGDSALYLCASSLGRGLEKLFFGSGTQLSVL.